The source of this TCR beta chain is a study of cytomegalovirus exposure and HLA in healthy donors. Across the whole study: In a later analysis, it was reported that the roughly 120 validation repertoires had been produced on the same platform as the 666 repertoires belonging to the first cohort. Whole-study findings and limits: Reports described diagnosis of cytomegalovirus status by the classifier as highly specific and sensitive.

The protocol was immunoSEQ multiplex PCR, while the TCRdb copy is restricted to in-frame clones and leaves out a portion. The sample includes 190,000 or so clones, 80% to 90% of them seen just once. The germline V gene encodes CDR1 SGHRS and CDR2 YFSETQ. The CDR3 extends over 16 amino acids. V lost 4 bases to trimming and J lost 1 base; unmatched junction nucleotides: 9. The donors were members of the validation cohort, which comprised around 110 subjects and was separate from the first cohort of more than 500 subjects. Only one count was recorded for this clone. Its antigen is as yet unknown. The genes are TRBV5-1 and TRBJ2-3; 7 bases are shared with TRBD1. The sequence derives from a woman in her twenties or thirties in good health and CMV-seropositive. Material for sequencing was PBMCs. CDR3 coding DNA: TGCGCCAGCAGCCCAGGGGGAGCGGCCGGCACAGATACGCAGTATTTT. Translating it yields CASSPGGAAGTDTQYF.